Below, 12 T cell receptor beta chains from the same sample are listed, as sequenced in a study of T-cell memory formation after mild COVID-19. TCRdb re-analysed the 5' RACE reads in MiXCR, keeping a single row per CDR3 protein. The sample has some 110,000 distinct CDR3 sequences, 9.5% to 15% seen once. Sequencing was done on a sample of PBMCs or a T cell subset sorted from them (not recorded which). The receptor set was obtained from an adult woman who had mild COVID-19 (a few samples of this study predate the infection). Cell type and time point are not known.

This rearrangement joins TRBV3-1 to TRBJ2-1; the D gene is possibly TRBD2 (5 bases). CDR1 is LGHDT, CDR2 YNNKEL, per germline (reference sequence). The CDR3 runs 16 residues. Trimming took off 0 bases at V and 4 bases at J, with 13 bases between the two ends. Here the CDR3 DNA reads TGTGCCAGCAGCCAAGATCGGTCGGGATGGTACAATGAGCAGTTCTTC. It is translated as CASSQDRSGWYNEQFF.

This clonotype was seen a few times. The chain carries TRBV13 and TRBJ2-7; possible D gene TRBD2, 6 bases. The CDR3 covers 15 residues. Germline V gene sequence: CDR1 PRHDT, CDR2 FYEKMQ (reference sequence). V was shortened by 5 bases and J by 5 bases, with 19 bases between the two germline ends. The CDR3 reads CASSPRAGPLHEQYF. As DNA, the CDR3 is TGTGCCAGCAGCCCAAGGGCGGGGCCGCTTCACGAGCAGTACTTC.

V gene TRBV19 combines with J gene TRBJ1-5, with 9 bases that match TRBD1. Germline CDR1 is LNHDA and CDR2 is SQIVND (reference sequence). CDR3 length: 14 amino acids. The J segment lost 4 bases and the V segment lost 6 bases, leaving 4 bases of the junction unmatched. The CDR3 loop is CASSAGQGNQPQHF. The CDR3 DNA sequence: TGTGCCAGTAGCGCTGGACAGGGGAATCAGCCCCAGCATTTT.

This clonotype has a count of ten or more. This chain connects TRBV12-3 or TRBV12-4 to TRBJ2-3; D unresolved. CDR3 length: 12 residues. The ends were cut back, 11 bases at V and 0 bases at J, with 9 bases in the middle. The DNA of the CDR3 is TGTGCCGCCGGCGCGAGCACAGATACGCAGTATTTT. Protein sequence: CAAGASTDTQYF.

The table lists this clonotype with a few counts. This chain connects TRBV7-9 to TRBJ2-1, with TRBD2 matching 12 bases. Germline values: CDR1 SEHNR, CDR2 FQNEAQ (reference sequence). V lost 6 bases and J lost 1; bases outside the gene matches: 10. There are 18 residues in the CDR3. The CDR3 DNA reads as TGTGCCAGCAGTGCGACTAGCGGGAGTGTGGGTTCCTACAATGAGCAGTTCTTC. This encodes CASSATSGSVGSYNEQFF.

This chain connects TRBV3-1 to TRBJ1-2; D is uncertain. Germline V gene data show CDR1 as LGHDT and CDR2 as YNNKEL (reference sequence). The CDR3 is 15 amino acids. Trimming shortened V by 4 bases and J by 8 bases, and 20 bases separated the two germline ends. The DNA for the CDR3 is TGTGCCAGCAGCCCCGACCTCAACGGGGTACGCGGCTACACCTTC. It encodes CASSPDLNGVRGYTF.

This clonotype appeared a few times. The rearrangement uses TRBV7-8 and TRBJ2-2; TRBD2 aligns across 9 bases. Losses at the gene ends were 3 bases for V and 4 bases for J; bases not matched to a gene: 3. Germline CDR1 and CDR2: SGHVS and FQNEAQ. This CDR3 comprises 15 residues. The CDR3 spells CASSFETSGTGELFF. In DNA form, the CDR3 reads TGTGCCAGCAGCTTCGAGACTAGCGGCACCGGGGAGCTGTTTTTT.

This clonotype appeared a few times. The genes are TRBV24-1 and TRBJ2-2, with 7 bases aligning to TRBD1. Unmatched junction bases numbered 3, after V lost 5 bases and J lost 1 base. From germline, CDR1 is KGHDR and CDR2 SFDVKD. The length of the CDR3 is 15 residues. The CDR3 sequence is CATSGRTGNTGELFF. The CDR3, as DNA: TGTGCCACCAGTGGAAGGACAGGGAACACCGGGGAGCTGTTTTTT.

The table lists this clonotype with many counts. This chain's CDR3 is CASSWVGDPGHYNEQFF. The CDR3 DNA is TGCGCCAGCAGCTGGGTGGGGGACCCGGGACATTACAATGAGCAGTTCTTC. This chain links TRBV5-1 with TRBJ2-1; TRBD1 might be the D (6 bases). The length of the CDR3 is 17 residues. V was clipped by 3 bases and J by 4 bases, with 20 bases between them. CDR1 and CDR2 (germline): SGHRS, YFSETQ.

The gene calls are TRBV9 and TRBJ2-5; 7 bases map to TRBD2. This CDR3 contains 16 residues. The J segment lost 4 bases and the V segment lost 0 bases, leaving 9 bases of the junction unmatched. Germline CDR1 SGDLS, CDR2 YYNGEE. CDR3 protein: CASSVGGAGRGETQYF. CDR3 in DNA: TGTGCCAGCAGCGTAGGGGGAGCGGGGCGGGGAGAGACCCAGTACTTC.

J is TRBJ1-3 and V is TRBV4-1, with D hard to call. Germline CDR1 is MGHRA and CDR2 is YSYEKL. V lost 5 bases, J lost 0 bases, and 23 bases lay in between. The CDR3 length is 19 residues. The CDR3 sequence: CASSSVSPQEFGSGNTIYF. Written as DNA, the CDR3 is TGCGCCAGCAGCAGTGTTTCCCCCCAGGAATTTGGCTCTGGAAACACCATATATTTT.

This clonotype was recorded a few times. V gene TRBV24-1 combines with J gene TRBJ1-2; D is unresolved. The CDR3 is made up of 14 amino acids. Germline loops: CDR1 KGHDR, CDR2 SFDVKD. Trimming pared 0 bases from V and 4 bases from J, leaving 8 bases between. CDR3 sequence: CATSDLDRVYGYTF. The CDR3 DNA is TGTGCCACCAGTGATTTGGACCGGGTCTATGGCTACACCTTC.